The clone carrying this T cell receptor (beta chain) was seen a single time. Antigen specificity is unknown. This sample was included in a study of cytomegalovirus exposure and HLA in healthy donors. CDR1 SGHTA and CDR2 FQGNSA come from the germline V gene. V was trimmed by 5 bases and J by 0 bases, leaving 10 bases between them. The CDR3 contains 14 residues. The study, taken as a whole, reports: Later work showed greater clonal expansion in HLA-associated TCR beta chains than in equally common others. Presence/absence analyses assumed roughly uniform sequencing depth across donors.

The PCR employed 60 Vbeta primers together with 13 Jbeta primers. Only in-frame clones appear in the TCRdb table, and some are missing; sequencing was by immunoSEQ multiplex PCR. Of around 63,000 clones detected, over 70% appear once; the ten largest clones hold approximately 7.8%. The sequenced sample was PBMCs. The chain has TRBV7-2 and TRBJ2-5, with a tentative D call TRBD1 (6 bases). This clonotype was obtained from a man aged 60 to 75 in good health and CMV-seropositive. The CDR3 nucleotides are TGTGCCAGCAGCCGGGACACGTACCAAGAGACCCAGTACTTC. Translated, it gives CASSRDTYQETQYF.